This T cell receptor beta chain was sequenced during a study of technical replicates of blood from a few donors. Assay: immunoSEQ multiplex PCR; the TCRdb copy retains only in-frame clones and omits some. The profile covers nearly 80,000 clones, with approximately 96% appearing a single time and roughly 0.35% taken by the ten largest. The CDR3 length is 13 residues. Per germline, CDR1 MNHEY and CDR2 SMNVEV (reference sequence). V shed 5 bases and J shed 0 bases, with 8 bases lying between them. This clone was seen once. V is TRBV27 and J is TRBJ2-7, with unresolved D. Sequenced: T cells isolated from PBMCs. This receptor was taken from a human donor in good health. The CDR3 loop is CASSRLNSYEQYF. CDR3 DNA sequence: TGTGCCAGCAGTAGACTTAACTCCTACGAGCAGTACTTC.